Listed below are T cell receptor beta chains from one sample, sequenced in a study of shared clonotypes between healthy human individuals. Libraries were prepared by immunoSEQ multiplex PCR; TCRdb keeps only in-frame clonotypes and omits some of them. Here the sample spans some 2,000,000 clones, under 97% being singletons. The sequencing sample was made of naive CD4+ T cells sorted from blood. All receptors derive from a young man in good health. Both conserved end residues are part of each CDR3. D genes are given only for firm matches. Clone size is stated in some rows and not others, as once, few, many or a class when expanded.

D	J	size	V	DNA	CDR3
NA	TRBJ1-4	NA	TRBV5-1	TGCGCCAGCAGCTTGGACGGATCGGGGGGAAAACTGTTTTTT	CASSLDGSGGKLFF
TRBD1	TRBJ2-3	NA	TRBV5-1	TGCGCCAGCAGCTTGGGACAGGGGATCACAGATACGCAGTATTTT	CASSLGQGITDTQYF
NA	TRBJ2-3	NA	TRBV29-1	TGCAGCGTTGCTCAAAGGCTGACAGATACGCAGTATTTT	CSVAQRLTDTQYF
NA	TRBJ1-5	NA	TRBV7-8	TGTGCCAGCAGCTTATGGTCGTTTAGCAATCAGCCCCAGCATTTT	CASSLWSFSNQPQHF
TRBD1	TRBJ2-3	NA	TRBV29-1	TGCAGCGCCTCGGGACAGGGATTGGGCACAGATACGCAGTATTTT	CSASGQGLGTDTQYF
TRBD1	TRBJ1-2	NA	TRBV9	TGTGCCAGCAGCCGGGACAGCAACTATGGCTACACCTTC	CASSRDSNYGYTF
TRBD2	TRBJ2-2	NA	TRBV7-6	TGTGCCAGCAGCGCTGGGACTACCACCGGGGAGCTGTTTTTT	CASSAGTTTGELFF
NA	TRBJ1-4	NA	TRBV5-4	TGTGCCAGCAGCTTGGGTCCCGCAACTAATGAAAAACTGTTTTTT	CASSLGPATNEKLFF
TRBD2	TRBJ2-5	NA	TRBV30	TGTGCCTGGCGATACTCTCGAGCTAGCGGCCTTTCGCAAGAGACCCAGTACTTC	CAWRYSRASGLSQETQYF
TRBD2	TRBJ2-1	NA	TRBV5-4	TGTGCCAGCAGCTTGGACAGGCCAGGGGCTAGCGGGAGACATGAGCAGTTCTTC	CASSLDRPGASGRHEQFF
NA	TRBJ1-1	NA	TRBV25-1	TGTGCCAGCAGTGACCCCCGCGAGGGTAACACTGAAGCTTTCTTT	CASSDPREGNTEAFF
NA	TRBJ1-1	NA	TRBV11-3	TGTGCCAGCAGCGTCCGACAGAACACTGAAGCTTTCTTT	CASSVRQNTEAFF
NA	TRBJ2-7	NA	TRBV7-2	TGTGCCAGCAGCTCTACTCAGGCACCCCCCTACGAGCAGTACTTC	CASSSTQAPPYEQYF
NA	TRBJ1-6	NA	TRBV7-2	TGTGCCAGCAGCTTTTTTAGCTCCTATAATTCACCCCTCCACTTT	CASSFFSSYNSPLHF
TRBD1	TRBJ2-5	NA	TRBV29-1	TGCAGCGAAAGGACAGGGAACCAAGAGACCCAGTACTTC	CSERTGNQETQYF
NA	TRBJ2-4	NA	TRBV2	TGTGCCAGCAGGGAGCAGGGGGCCAAAAACATTCAGTACTTC	CASREQGAKNIQYF
NA	TRBJ1-5	NA	TRBV4-1	TGCGCCAGCAGCCAAGCGATACCAGGGGCTAGCAATCAGCCCCAGCATTTT	CASSQAIPGASNQPQHF
NA	TRBJ2-5	once	TRBV7-9	TGTGCCAGCAGCTTGAGGTTGACCCAAGAGACCCAGTACTTC	CASSLRLTQETQYF
NA	TRBJ1-2	NA	TRBV2	TGTGCCAGCAGTGATTGGGATTGGGGCTACACCTTC	CASSDWDWGYTF
TRBD1	TRBJ1-6	NA	TRBV5-4	TGTGCCAGCAGCTGGGGACAGGTGGAATCACCCCTCCACTTT	CASSWGQVESPLHF
TRBD2	TRBJ2-5	NA	TRBV6-1	TGTGCCAGCAGTGAATCTAGCGGGGGGGCCGGGAAGACCCAGTACTTC	CASSESSGGAGKTQYF
TRBD1	TRBJ2-2	NA	TRBV7-3	TGTGCCAGCAGCCAACTTCTGACAGGGGCCAACACCGGGGAGCTGTTTTTT	CASSQLLTGANTGELFF
TRBD1	TRBJ2-4	NA	TRBV28	TGTGCCAGCAGCCGTGGGGGACAGGTTGAAAACATTCAGTACTTC	CASSRGGQVENIQYF
TRBD2	TRBJ2-7	NA	TRBV7-2	TGTGCCAGCAGCTTAGATAGGGGGACTAGCGGCTCCTACGAGCAGTACTTC	CASSLDRGTSGSYEQYF
NA	TRBJ1-1	once	TRBV10-3	TGTGCCATCAGTGACGTAGCCAGGGGAACGGCTGAAGCTTTCTTT	CAISDVARGTAEAFF
NA	TRBJ1-1	NA	TRBV6-5	TGTGCCAGCAGAGATGCAGGGGAAGCTTTCTTT	CASRDAGEAFF
NA	TRBJ2-7	NA	TRBV25-1	TGTGCCAGCAGTGACTTCAGAACCTACGAGCAGTACTTC	CASSDFRTYEQYF
NA	TRBJ1-4	NA	TRBV10-3	TGTGCCATCCAAGATGCAACTAATGAAAAACTGTTTTTT	CAIQDATNEKLFF
NA	TRBJ2-1	NA	TRBV6-5	TGTGCCAGCAGCCCCCTCCAGGGCGGGACACAGCAGTTCTTC	CASSPLQGGTQQFF
TRBD2	TRBJ2-1	NA	TRBV29-1	TGCAGCGGGCGGACTAGCGGGATTTATGAGCAGTTCTTC	CSGRTSGIYEQFF
NA	TRBJ2-1	NA	TRBV11-2	TGTGCCAGCAGCTTAGATTTTGGGACACCTTACAATGAGCAGTTCTTC	CASSLDFGTPYNEQFF
NA	TRBJ2-7	NA	TRBV18	TGTGCCAGCTCACCAATGAGGGACCTGTACGAGCAGTACTTC	CASSPMRDLYEQYF
TRBD1	TRBJ1-5	NA	TRBV18	TGTGCCAGCTCGGAAGGGACAGGGCGCAATCAGCCCCAGCATTTT	CASSEGTGRNQPQHF
NA	TRBJ1-4	NA	TRBV30	TGTGCCTGGAGTTTCGCTCTGGGAAAACTGTTTTTT	CAWSFALGKLFF
NA	TRBJ1-4	NA	TRBV5-1	TGCGCCAGCAGCTTGGGCCGGAGAAATGAAAAACTGTTTTTT	CASSLGRRNEKLFF
NA	TRBJ2-7	NA	TRBV30	TGTGCCTGGGCTCTCGACGGGTACGAGCAGTACTTC	CAWALDGYEQYF
TRBD1	TRBJ2-1	NA	TRBV6-1	TGTGCCAGCAGTGAAGAGGGTGGGACAGCCTACAATGAGCAGTTCTTC	CASSEEGGTAYNEQFF
TRBD1	TRBJ1-1	NA	TRBV30	TGTGCCTGGAACAGGGGTACTGAAGCTTTCTTT	CAWNRGTEAFF
TRBD1	TRBJ1-3	NA	TRBV6-1	TGTGCCAGCAGTGTACTTGCTATTGGGACAGGGGGTATGGGAAACACCATATATTTT	CASSVLAIGTGGMGNTIYF
NA	TRBJ2-2	NA	TRBV7-2	TGTGCCAGCAGCTTAGCCCAGTCCGTATTGTTCGGGGAGCTGTTTTTT	CASSLAQSVLFGELFF
NA	TRBJ2-7	NA	TRBV18	TGTGCCAGCTCACCACCGGCTGGGTCTACCTACGAGCAGTACTTC	CASSPPAGSTYEQYF
TRBD2	TRBJ2-7	NA	TRBV6-5	TGTGCCAGCAGCAACAGCGGGGCATCATCCGACGAGCAGTACTTC	CASSNSGASSDEQYF
TRBD1	TRBJ2-7	NA	TRBV9	TGTGCCAGCAGCGTAGCCTCCGGACAGGCCTACGAGCAGTACTTC	CASSVASGQAYEQYF
TRBD1	TRBJ2-7	NA	TRBV5-1	TGCGCCAGCAGCCCCCGGGACAGCTTATCCTACGAGCAGTACTTC	CASSPRDSLSYEQYF
TRBD1	TRBJ1-2	NA	TRBV18	TGTGCCAGCTCATCAGGACAGGGAGGGAGCTATGGCTACACCTTC	CASSSGQGGSYGYTF
TRBD1	TRBJ2-3	NA	TRBV29-1	TGCAGCGTTGAAGATCCCACAGGGGTCGACACAGATACGCAGTATTTT	CSVEDPTGVDTDTQYF
NA	TRBJ2-3	NA	TRBV4-1	TGCGCCAGCAGCCAAGATCCAGGCCCCACAGATACGCAGTATTTT	CASSQDPGPTDTQYF
NA	TRBJ2-5	NA	TRBV10-1	TGCGCCAGCAGTGAGACCGAGGGGACCCAGTACTTC	CASSETEGTQYF
TRBD1	TRBJ2-7	NA	TRBV29-1	TGCAGCGTAGCCGGGACAGGGAACTACGAGCAGTACTTC	CSVAGTGNYEQYF
NA	TRBJ2-7	NA	TRBV7-2	TGTGCCAGCAGCTTAGAAGGACAGCCGGCTAGGGAGCAGTACTTC	CASSLEGQPAREQYF
NA	TRBJ1-6	NA	TRBV15	TGTGCCACCAGCAGAGACAGTTATAATTCACCCCTCCACTTT	CATSRDSYNSPLHF
NA	TRBJ2-7	NA	TRBV2	TGTGCCAGCAGTGTGATCAGGGATTCCCACGAGCAGTACTTC	CASSVIRDSHEQYF
NA	TRBJ2-2	NA	TRBV7-2	TGTGCCAGCAGCTTAAGGGCGGCGGGGAACACCGGGGAGCTGTTTTTT	CASSLRAAGNTGELFF